The clone carrying this T cell receptor beta chain was detected only a few times. What it binds is unknown. The data derive from a study of blood T cells in healthy people across ages. Findings of the study overall: The unsorted PBMCs prevented any conclusive comparison of naive versus antigen-experienced cells.

Total RNA amounts of at least 6 micrograms were extracted per sample. This CDR3 is built from 13 residues. Trimming removed 6 bases at V and 0 bases at J, with 6 bases between. Germline V lookup: CDR1 ENHRY, CDR2 SYGVKD. PCR was performed a second time for 7 to 11 cycles using a sample-barcoded 5' primer and a J-beta primer mix. In TCRdb, the 5' RACE reads were re-called with MiXCR into one record per CDR3 protein. The sample has 850,000 to 1,100,000 distinct CDR3 sequences; under 40% are singletons. The sequence derives from a man younger than 35 in good health. Specimen: blood. The chain is built from TRBV10-3 and TRBJ1-5, with D hard to call. CDR3 loop: CAISQSSNQPQHF. Written as DNA, the CDR3 is TGTGCCATCAGCCAGAGTAGCAATCAGCCCCAGCATTTT.